Below, 23 T cell receptor beta chains from the same sample are listed, as sequenced in a study of beta chain features in type 1 diabetes. TCRB transcripts that were expressed got sequenced, as all of the isolated RNA had been reverse transcribed. Data came from immunoSEQ multiplex PCR; TCRdb stores just in-frame clones and leaves some out. The sample has about 320,000 clones, 12% to 15% seen once; the top ten hold 5.5% to 7.5%. Sequenced input: central memory CD4+ T cells from blood. All receptors come from a man aged 25 to 40 in good health.

This clone showed up just a few times. The rearrangement uses TRBV19 and TRBJ1-6; 11 nucleotides align to TRBD1. This CDR3 contains 15 residues. The germline gives CDR1 LNHDA, CDR2 SQIVND (reference sequence). V dropped 3 bases and J dropped 8; count of bases not matched to a gene: 3. The CDR3 protein is CASSMWTGGDSPLHF. DNA for the CDR3: TGTGCCAGTAGTATGTGGACAGGGGGCGATTCACCCCTCCACTTT.

The rearrangement uses TRBV30 and TRBJ2-2; TRBD1 matches at 8 bases. From germline, CDR1 is GTSNPN and CDR2 SVGIG (reference sequence). The CDR3 totals 11 residues. The CDR3 region is CSTGGTGELFF. CDR3 bases: TGTTCAACAGGGGGCACCGGGGAGCTGTTTTTT.

This clone has more than one count but fewer than ten. This rearrangement joins TRBV5-1 to TRBJ2-3; 9 positions match TRBD1. The length of the CDR3 is 15 residues. V was pared by 4 bases and J by 0 bases, with 3 bases of the junction left unmatched. Looked up from germline, CDR1 is SGHRS and CDR2 is YFSETQ. CDR3 protein: CASSRGTGSTDTQYF. CDR3 sequence (DNA): TGCGCCAGCAGCAGGGGGACAGGGAGCACAGATACGCAGTATTTT.

This clone has a handful of counts. The V gene is TRBV30, the J gene TRBJ1-4; D is uncertain. CDR1 GTSNPN and CDR2 SVGIG come from the germline V gene (reference sequence). This CDR3 is built from 14 residues. V shed 2 bases and J shed 4 bases, with 11 bases lying between them. CDR3 in amino acids: CAWSSGQNNEKLFF. The CDR3 nucleotides read TGTGCCTGGAGTTCAGGCCAGAATAATGAAAAACTGTTTTTT.

There are a few counts of this clone. One base away lies a much larger clone, so this may be a sequencing read error. V is TRBV4-2 and J is TRBJ2-7; no clear D. Germline V gives CDR1 LGHNA, CDR2 YNFKEQ. The CDR3 is made up of 15 amino acids. The germline V and J ends were trimmed by 2 bases and 1 base, with 12 bases remaining between them. CDR3 nucleotides: TGTGCCAGCAGCCAATGGGGTGGGCCTTCCTACGAGCAGTACTTC. This sequence encodes CASSQWGGPSYEQYF.

This clone was seen a few times. CDR3 protein: CASSALASGGATGELFF. CDR3 DNA sequence: TGTGCCAGCAGCGCCCTAGCTAGCGGGGGGGCTACCGGGGAGCTGTTTTTT. V is TRBV9 and J is TRBJ2-2; 12 positions agree with TRBD2. Germline-derived CDR1 and CDR2 are SGDLS and YYNGEE. The CDR3 has 17 amino acids. The ends lost 3 bases at V and 5 bases at J; junction bases unmatched: 8.

V is TRBV2 and J is TRBJ2-7, with D possibly matching TRBD1 (6 bases). Looked up from germline, CDR1 is SNHLY and CDR2 is FYNNEI. Trimming stripped 3 bases from V and 3 bases from J, with 6 bases between. The CDR3 covers 12 residues. The CDR3 DNA is TGTGCCAGCAGTGACAGGGGCTACGAGCAGTACTTC. This sequence encodes CASSDRGYEQYF. The full variable domain, with the rest looked up from reference TRBV2 and TRBJ2-7, is EPEVTQTPSHQVTQMGQEVILRCVPISNHLYFYWYRQILGQKVEFLVSFYNNEISEKSEIFDDQFSVERPDGSNFTLKIRSTKLEDSAMYFCASSDRGYEQYFGPGTRLTVT.

V gene TRBV4-3 combines with J gene TRBJ2-1; 8 bases are shared with TRBD2. This CDR3 spans 16 amino acids. Germline V gene lookup returns CDR1 LGHNA and CDR2 YSLEER. J gave up 10 bases and V 1 base, and 12 bases lay outside the gene matches. In nucleotides, the CDR3 is TGCGCCAGCAGCCAAGTCCTATCGGGAGGGCCGGGCGAGCAGTTCTTC. It translates to CASSQVLSGGPGEQFF.

The J gene is TRBJ1-2, the V gene TRBV5-4, with D possibly TRBD1 on 5 matching bases. Germline lookup yields CDR1 SGHNT and CDR2 YYREEE (reference sequence). This CDR3 has 15 amino acids. With 4 bases removed from V and 6 bases from J, the gap between germline ends came to 19 bases. The CDR3 DNA follows: TGTGCCAGCAGCCCCTCCGGGGGGAGGACGCATGGCTACACCTTC. Protein product: CASSPSGGRTHGYTF.

This clone was recorded many times. The chain has TRBV7-9 and TRBJ2-5; D might be TRBD1 (5 bases). The V and J ends lost 5 bases and 7 bases respectively, with 11 bases between them. Germline V gene sequence: CDR1 SEHNR, CDR2 FQNEAQ (reference sequence). This CDR3 is built from 12 residues. The CDR3 is CASSRQGMTQYF. CDR3 nucleotides: TGTGCCAGCAGCCGGCAGGGTATGACCCAGTACTTC.

This clone was observed a handful of times. The junction differs from germline at one of its ends, possibly a read error. Other nucleotide sequences from this sample produce the same CDR3. The rearrangement uses TRBV7-9 and TRBJ1-2; no clear D gene. CDR1 is SEHNR, CDR2 FQNEAQ, per germline (reference sequence). This CDR3 spans 14 amino acids. In nucleotides, the CDR3 is TGCGCCAGCAGCCAAGCGGCGACGGACTATGGCTACACCTTC. Translation gives CASSQAATDYGYTF. Using reference TRBV7-9 and TRBJ1-2 for the parts outside the CDR3, the full variable domain is DTGVSQNPRHKITKRGQNVTFRCDPISEHNRLYWYRQTLGQGPEFLTYFQNEAQLEKSRLLSDRFSAERPKGSFSTLEIQRTEQGDSAMYLCASSQAATDYGYTFGSGTRLTVV.

In its sample, this clone was seen a few times. This chain uses TRBV29-1 with TRBJ2-3, with D possibly TRBD1 on 7 matching bases. This CDR3 comprises 14 residues. Germline V gene lookup returns CDR1 SQVTM and CDR2 ANQGSEA. V was trimmed by 8 bases and J by 2 bases, leaving 17 bases between them. The CDR3 loop reads CSWGRGVITDTQYF. The CDR3 DNA reads TGCAGCTGGGGCAGGGGGGTTATCACAGATACGCAGTATTTT.

This clone was counted a few times. The chain uses TRBV4-3 and TRBJ2-7; 7 bases are a match to TRBD1. The CDR3 is 14 residues long. The germline V gene has CDR1 LGHNA and CDR2 YSLEER. The ends lost 0 bases at V and 4 bases at J; junction bases unmatched: 3. The CDR3 loop is CASSQDWDSYEQYF. CDR3 DNA sequence: TGCGCCAGCAGCCAAGATTGGGACAGTTACGAGCAGTACTTC.

At least ten counts were recorded for this clone. V and J are TRBV29-1 and TRBJ2-1; TRBD1 matches 12 bases. This CDR3 region has 13 residues. The trim removed 7 bases at V and 9 bases at J, leaving 7 bases unmatched. CDR1 is SQVTM and CDR2 is ANQGSEA in the germline V gene. DNA for the CDR3: TGCAGCGGACCCGGGACAGGGGGCATTGAGCAGTTCTTC. It is translated as CSGPGTGGIEQFF.

This clone has only a few counts. An end of the junction does not agree with germline; a read error may underlie this. V usage is TRBV4-1 and J usage is TRBJ2-1, with unresolved D. Germline V gene data show CDR1 as MGHRA and CDR2 as YSYEKL. The CDR3 is made up of 11 amino acids. The CDR3 loop is CASSHSNGQFF. In nucleotides, the CDR3 is TGCGCCAGCAGCCATTCCAATGGGCAGTTCTTC.

This clone has more than one count but fewer than ten. The CDR3: CASSDPAGLNTDTQYF. The CDR3 coding sequence is TGTGCCAGCAGCGACCCCGCCGGGTTAAACACAGATACGCAGTATTTT. The chain has TRBV7-9 and TRBJ2-3; D uncertain. The CDR3 runs 16 residues. Trimming took 5 bases from V and 2 from J, leaving 17 bases between them. CDR1 and CDR2 (germline): SEHNR, FQNEAQ (reference sequence). The variable domain in full, completed from reference TRBV7-9 and TRBJ2-3, reads DTGVSQNPRHKITKRGQNVTFRCDPISEHNRLYWYRQTLGQGPEFLTYFQNEAQLEKSRLLSDRFSAERPKGSFSTLEIQRTEQGDSAMYLCASSDPAGLNTDTQYFGPGTRLTVL.

The sample holds many counts of this clone. This chain links TRBV29-1 with TRBJ2-1; TRBD1 matches 7 bases. In germline, CDR1 is SQVTM, CDR2 ANQGSEA. This CDR3 is 14 amino acids long. Germline trimming cut 7 bases from V and 2 bases from J; bases unmatched to any gene: 8. The DNA for the CDR3 is TGCAGCGGGACGTACAGGGGTACCTACAATGAGCAGTTCTTC. Translation gives CSGTYRGTYNEQFF.

This clone was seen only a few times. The V call is TRBV29-1, the J call TRBJ2-1, with TRBD2 matching 10 bases. Germline V gene sequence: CDR1 SQVTM, CDR2 ANQGSEA. V was pared by 4 bases and J by 11 bases, with 8 bases of the junction left unmatched. This CDR3 spans 13 amino acids. The CDR3 protein is CSVGLAGEIKQFF. DNA for the CDR3: TGCAGCGTTGGGCTAGCGGGAGAGATTAAGCAGTTCTTC.

V gene TRBV6-5 combines with J gene TRBJ2-5; a possible D gene is TRBD1 (5 bases). The CDR3 consists of 13 residues. With 2 bases removed from V and 5 bases from J, the gap between germline ends came to 9 bases. Looked up from germline, CDR1 is MNHEY and CDR2 is SVGAGI. This CDR3 is CASSYRGGETQYF. CDR3 coding DNA: TGTGCCAGCAGTTACAGGGGTGGGGAGACCCAGTACTTC.

Notes on this clone: An end of the junction differs from the germline gene, which may be a read error. This chain connects TRBV19 to TRBJ2-7; D not resolved. Germline lookup yields CDR1 LNHDA and CDR2 SQIVND (reference sequence). The CDR3 is 13 amino acids. This chain's CDR3 is CASSLEVNGKQYF. The CDR3 DNA sequence: TGTGCCAGTAGTCTAGAGGTGAACGGAAAGCAGTACTTC.

This clone was observed a handful of times. This rearrangement joins TRBV5-1 to TRBJ2-5; maybe TRBD1 (7 bases). The CDR3 length is 15 residues. CDR1 SGHRS and CDR2 YFSETQ come from the germline V gene. V was shortened by 4 bases and J by 2 bases, with 15 bases between the two germline ends. CDR3 residues: CASSGPTGRQETQYF. The CDR3 nucleotides read TGCGCCAGCAGCGGCCCGACAGGGAGGCAAGAGACCCAGTACTTC.

This clone was observed many times. The chain carries TRBV10-3 and TRBJ2-2, with D perhaps TRBD2 (6 bases). V was clipped by 10 bases and J by 3 bases, with 12 bases between them. This CDR3 has 13 residues. The germline CDR1 and CDR2 sequences are ENHRY and SYGVKD. CDR3 region: CASTSKDTGELFF. The CDR3 DNA follows: TGTGCCAGTACTAGCAAGGACACCGGGGAGCTGTTTTTT.

This clone was seen a handful of times. The chain has TRBV7-9 and TRBJ2-1; D remains unclear. This CDR3 has 12 amino acids. Germline V gives CDR1 SEHNR, CDR2 FQNEAQ (reference sequence). V lost 5 bases and J lost 7, with 9 bases in between. Written as DNA, the CDR3 is TGTGCCAGCAGCCGCATTCGGAATGAGCAGTTCTTC. Amino acid sequence: CASSRIRNEQFF. Based on the CDR3 plus reference TRBV7-9 and TRBJ2-1, the full variable domain is DTGVSQNPRHKITKRGQNVTFRCDPISEHNRLYWYRQTLGQGPEFLTYFQNEAQLEKSRLLSDRFSAERPKGSFSTLEIQRTEQGDSAMYLCASSRIRNEQFFGPGTRLTVL.